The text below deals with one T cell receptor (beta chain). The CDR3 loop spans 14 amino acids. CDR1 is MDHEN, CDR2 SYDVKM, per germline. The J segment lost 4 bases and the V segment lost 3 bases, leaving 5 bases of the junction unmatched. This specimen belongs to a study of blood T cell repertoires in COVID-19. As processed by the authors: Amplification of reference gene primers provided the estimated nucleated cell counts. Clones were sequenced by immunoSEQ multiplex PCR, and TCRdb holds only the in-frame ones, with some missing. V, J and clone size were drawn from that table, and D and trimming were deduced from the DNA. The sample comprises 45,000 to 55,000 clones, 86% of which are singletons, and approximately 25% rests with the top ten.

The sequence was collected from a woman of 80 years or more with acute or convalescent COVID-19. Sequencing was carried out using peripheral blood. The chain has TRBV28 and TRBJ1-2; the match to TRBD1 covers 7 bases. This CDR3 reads CASSFLAGGYGYTF. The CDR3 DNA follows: TGTGCCAGCAGTTTTCTTGCAGGGGGCTATGGCTACACCTTC.